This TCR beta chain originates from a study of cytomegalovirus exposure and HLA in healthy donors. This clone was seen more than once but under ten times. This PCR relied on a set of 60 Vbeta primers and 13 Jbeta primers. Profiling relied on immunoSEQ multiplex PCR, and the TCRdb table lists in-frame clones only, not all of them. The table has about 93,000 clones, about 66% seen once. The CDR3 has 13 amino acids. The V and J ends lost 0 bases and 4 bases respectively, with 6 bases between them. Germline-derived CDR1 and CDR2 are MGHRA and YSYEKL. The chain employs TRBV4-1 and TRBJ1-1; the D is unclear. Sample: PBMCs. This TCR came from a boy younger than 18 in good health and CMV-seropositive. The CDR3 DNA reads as TGCGCCAGCAGCCAAGACCCATCCACTGAAGCTTTCTTT. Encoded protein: CASSQDPSTEAFF.